The clone carrying this T cell receptor beta chain was counted a few times. These data are taken from a study of blood T cell repertoires in COVID-19. Study-wide context: Acute and convalescent COVID-19 specimens originated in the United States, Italy and Spain. Sample material is recorded as cDNA or gDNA derived from T cells, B-cell-depleted T cells, or PBMCs.

Seattle-derived patients entered the study during active infection and were followed longitudinally. Authors' methods: How many nucleated cells were present was estimated from reference gene primer amplification. Libraries were prepared by immunoSEQ multiplex PCR; TCRdb keeps only in-frame clonotypes and omits some of them. V, J and clone size are those of that table, while D and trimming were read from the DNA. The profile covers fewer than 350,000 clones, with 86% appearing a single time and about an eighth taken by the ten largest. This clonotype was sampled from a woman between 65 and 79 years old with COVID-19, enrolled during active disease. Sample: peripheral blood.

The chain's CDR3 is CASSDGRGESSPLHF. As DNA, the CDR3 is TGTGCCAGCAGTGACGGACGGGGTGAGAGTTCACCCCTCCACTTT. V gene TRBV2 combines with J gene TRBJ1-6, with D hard to call. This CDR3 contains 15 residues. V lost 3 bases, J lost 9 bases, and 15 bases lay in between. Germline-derived CDR1 and CDR2 are SNHLY and FYNNEI.